This T cell receptor (beta chain) was recorded in a study of blood T cell repertoires in COVID-19. Study-level information: Acute and convalescent COVID-19 samples came from the United States, Italy and Spain.

Germline CDR1 and CDR2: SGHTA and FQGNSA. This CDR3 is built from 13 residues. V lost 2 bases and J lost 5, with 8 bases in between. Profiled with immunoSEQ multiplex PCR; TCRdb holds only in-frame clones, not every one. The profile shows roughly 70,000 clones, around 82% of them singletons. The V call is TRBV7-2, the J call TRBJ2-3; D unresolved. The source material was peripheral blood. The TCR comes from a woman aged 55-70 years with acute or convalescent COVID-19. This CDR3 is CASSLSRQDTQYF. The DNA for the CDR3 is TGTGCCAGCAGCTTATCCAGACAAGATACGCAGTATTTT.